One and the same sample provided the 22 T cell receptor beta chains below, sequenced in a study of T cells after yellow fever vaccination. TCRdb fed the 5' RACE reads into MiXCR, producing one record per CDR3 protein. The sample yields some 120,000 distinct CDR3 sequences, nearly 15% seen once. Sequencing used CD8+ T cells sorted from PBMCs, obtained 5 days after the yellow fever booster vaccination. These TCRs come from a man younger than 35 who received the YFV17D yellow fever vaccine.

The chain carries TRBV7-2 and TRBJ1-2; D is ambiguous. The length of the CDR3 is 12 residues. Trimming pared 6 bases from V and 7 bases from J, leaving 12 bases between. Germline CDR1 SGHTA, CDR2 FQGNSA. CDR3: CASSRTEAGYTF. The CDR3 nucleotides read TGTGCCAGCAGTCGGACTGAGGCTGGCTACACCTTC.

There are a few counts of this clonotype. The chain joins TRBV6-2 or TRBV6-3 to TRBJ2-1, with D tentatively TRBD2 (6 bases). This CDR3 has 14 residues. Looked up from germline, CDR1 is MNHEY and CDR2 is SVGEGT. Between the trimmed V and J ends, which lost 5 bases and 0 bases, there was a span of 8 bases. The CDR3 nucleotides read TGTGCCAGCAGTCGGGGGAGCTCCTACAATGAGCAGTTCTTC. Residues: CASSRGSSYNEQFF.

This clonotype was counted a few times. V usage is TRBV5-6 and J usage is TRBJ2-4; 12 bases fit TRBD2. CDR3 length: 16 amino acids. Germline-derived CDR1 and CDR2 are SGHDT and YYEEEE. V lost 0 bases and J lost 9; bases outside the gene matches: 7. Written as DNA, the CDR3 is TGTGCCAGCAGCTTGGGCCTAGCGGGGGGGCTAGGCATTCAGTACTTC. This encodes CASSLGLAGGLGIQYF.

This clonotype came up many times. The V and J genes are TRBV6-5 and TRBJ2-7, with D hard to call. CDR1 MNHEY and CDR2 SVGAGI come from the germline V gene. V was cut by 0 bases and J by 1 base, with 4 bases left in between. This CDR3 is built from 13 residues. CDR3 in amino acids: CASSYSSSYEQYF. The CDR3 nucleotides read TGTGCCAGCAGTTACTCCAGTTCCTACGAGCAGTACTTC.

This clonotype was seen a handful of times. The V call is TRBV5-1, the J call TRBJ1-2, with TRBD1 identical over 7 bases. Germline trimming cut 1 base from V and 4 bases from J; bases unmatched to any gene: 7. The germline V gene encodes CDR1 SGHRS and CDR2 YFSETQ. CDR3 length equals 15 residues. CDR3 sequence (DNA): TGCGCCAGCAGCTTGATCGAGGCAGGGGGCTATGGCTACACCTTC. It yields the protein CASSLIEAGGYGYTF.

DNA of the CDR3: TGTGCCAGCAGTTTGACAGTGGGACAGGGGAAGACCCAGTACTTC. It encodes CASSLTVGQGKTQYF. This rearrangement joins TRBV27 to TRBJ2-5, with 10 positions matching TRBD1. The CDR3 is made up of 15 amino acids. Germline-derived CDR1 and CDR2 are MNHEY and SMNVEV (reference sequence). Germline trimming cut 3 bases from V and 6 bases from J; bases unmatched to any gene: 7.

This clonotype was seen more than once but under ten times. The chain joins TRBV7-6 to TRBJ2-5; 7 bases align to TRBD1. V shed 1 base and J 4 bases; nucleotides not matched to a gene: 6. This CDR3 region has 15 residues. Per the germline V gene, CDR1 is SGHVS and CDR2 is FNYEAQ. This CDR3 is CASSLGQGWGETQYF. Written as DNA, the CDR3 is TGTGCCAGCAGCTTAGGACAGGGATGGGGAGAGACCCAGTACTTC.

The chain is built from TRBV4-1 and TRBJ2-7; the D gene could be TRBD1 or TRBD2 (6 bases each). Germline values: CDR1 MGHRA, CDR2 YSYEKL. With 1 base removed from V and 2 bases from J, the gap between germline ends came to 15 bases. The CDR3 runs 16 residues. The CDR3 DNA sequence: TGCGCCAGCAGCCAAGTGGCCGGGGGCCTCGCCTACGAGCAGTACGTC. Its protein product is CASSQVAGGLAYEQYV.

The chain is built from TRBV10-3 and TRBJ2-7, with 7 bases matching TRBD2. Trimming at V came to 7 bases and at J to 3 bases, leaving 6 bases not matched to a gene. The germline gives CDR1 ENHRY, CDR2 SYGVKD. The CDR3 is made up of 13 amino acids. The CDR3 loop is CAITPGTNYEQYF. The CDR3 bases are TGTGCCATCACCCCCGGGACTAACTACGAGCAGTACTTC.

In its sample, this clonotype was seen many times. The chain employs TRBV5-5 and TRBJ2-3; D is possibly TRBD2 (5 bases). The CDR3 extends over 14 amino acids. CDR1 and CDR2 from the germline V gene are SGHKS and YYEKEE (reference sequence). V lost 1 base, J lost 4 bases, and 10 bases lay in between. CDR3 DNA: TGTGCCAGCAGCTTGTATCCGGGATCAGATACGCAGTATTTT. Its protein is CASSLYPGSDTQYF. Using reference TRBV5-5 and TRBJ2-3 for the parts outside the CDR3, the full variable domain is DAGVTQSPTHLIKTRGQQVTLRCSPISGHKSVSWYQQVLGQGPQFIFQYYEKEERGRGNFPDRFSARQFPNYSSELNVNALLLGDSALYLCASSLYPGSDTQYFGPGTRLTVL.

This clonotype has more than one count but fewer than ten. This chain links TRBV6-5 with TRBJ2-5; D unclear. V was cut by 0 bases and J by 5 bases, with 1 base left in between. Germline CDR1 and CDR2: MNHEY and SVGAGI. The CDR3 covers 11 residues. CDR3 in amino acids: CASSYSETQYF. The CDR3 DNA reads TGTGCCAGCAGTTACTCGGAGACCCAGTACTTC.

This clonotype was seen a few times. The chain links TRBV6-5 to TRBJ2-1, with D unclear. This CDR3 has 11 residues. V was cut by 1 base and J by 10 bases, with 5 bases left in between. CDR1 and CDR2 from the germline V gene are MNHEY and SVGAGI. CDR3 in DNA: TGTGCCAGCAGTTACTTCCAGGAGCAGTTCTTC. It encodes CASSYFQEQFF.

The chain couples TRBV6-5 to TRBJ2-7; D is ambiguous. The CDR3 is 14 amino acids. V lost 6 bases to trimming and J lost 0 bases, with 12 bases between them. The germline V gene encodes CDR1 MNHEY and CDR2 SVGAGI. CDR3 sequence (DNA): TGTGCCAGCAGACCGTATTACGTCTCCTACGAGCAGTACGTC. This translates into CASRPYYVSYEQYV.

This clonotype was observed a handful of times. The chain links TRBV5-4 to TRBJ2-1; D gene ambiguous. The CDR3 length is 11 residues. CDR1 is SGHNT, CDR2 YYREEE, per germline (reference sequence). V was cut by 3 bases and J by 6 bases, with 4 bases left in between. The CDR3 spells CASSSSNEQFF. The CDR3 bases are TGTGCCAGCAGCTCGTCCAATGAGCAGTTCTTC.

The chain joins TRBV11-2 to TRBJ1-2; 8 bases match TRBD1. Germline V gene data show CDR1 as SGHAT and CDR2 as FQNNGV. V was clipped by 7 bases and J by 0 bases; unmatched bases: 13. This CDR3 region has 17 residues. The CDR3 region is CASKATSRGLANYGYTF. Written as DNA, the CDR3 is TGTGCCAGCAAGGCAACAAGCAGGGGGCTAGCTAACTATGGCTACACCTTC.

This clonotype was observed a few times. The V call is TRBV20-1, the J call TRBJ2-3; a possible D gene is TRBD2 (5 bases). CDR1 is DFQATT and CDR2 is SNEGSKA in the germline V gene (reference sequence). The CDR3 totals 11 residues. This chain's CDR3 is CRTGGTDTQYF. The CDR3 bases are TGCAGGACCGGGGGCACAGATACGCAGTATTTT.

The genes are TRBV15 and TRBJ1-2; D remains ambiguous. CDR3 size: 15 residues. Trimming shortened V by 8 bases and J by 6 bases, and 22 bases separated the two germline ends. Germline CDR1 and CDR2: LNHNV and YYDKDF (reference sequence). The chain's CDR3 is CATRGVGQRGDGYTF. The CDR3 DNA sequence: TGTGCCACCCGGGGTGTCGGGCAGCGGGGAGATGGCTACACCTTC.

CDR3 in amino acids: CSARVDWVNYGYTF. The CDR3 nucleotides are TGCAGTGCTAGAGTCGACTGGGTGAACTATGGCTACACCTTC. The J gene is TRBJ1-2, the V gene TRBV20-1; no clear D. V lost 1 base and J 2 bases, leaving 11 bases between the germline ends. The germline CDR1 and CDR2 sequences are DFQATT and SNEGSKA (reference sequence). The CDR3 runs 14 residues.

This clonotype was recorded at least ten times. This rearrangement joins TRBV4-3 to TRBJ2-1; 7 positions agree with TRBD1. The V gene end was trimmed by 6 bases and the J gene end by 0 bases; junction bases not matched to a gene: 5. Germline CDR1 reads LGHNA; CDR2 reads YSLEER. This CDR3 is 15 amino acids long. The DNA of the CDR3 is TGCGCCAGCAGAGCCGGGACAGCCTCCTACAATGAGCAGTTCTTC. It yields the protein CASRAGTASYNEQFF.

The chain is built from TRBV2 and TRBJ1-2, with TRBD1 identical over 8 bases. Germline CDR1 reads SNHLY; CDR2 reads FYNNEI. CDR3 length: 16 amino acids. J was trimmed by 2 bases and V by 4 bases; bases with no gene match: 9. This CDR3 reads CASSALGQGGNYGYTF. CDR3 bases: TGTGCCAGCAGTGCCCTCGGACAGGGTGGGAACTATGGCTACACCTTC.

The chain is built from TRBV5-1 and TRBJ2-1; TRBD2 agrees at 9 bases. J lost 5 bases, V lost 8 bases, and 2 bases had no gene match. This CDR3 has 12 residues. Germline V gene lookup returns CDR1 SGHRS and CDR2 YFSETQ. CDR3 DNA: TGCGCCAGTCGACTAGCGGACAATGAGCAGTTCTTC. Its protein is CASRLADNEQFF.

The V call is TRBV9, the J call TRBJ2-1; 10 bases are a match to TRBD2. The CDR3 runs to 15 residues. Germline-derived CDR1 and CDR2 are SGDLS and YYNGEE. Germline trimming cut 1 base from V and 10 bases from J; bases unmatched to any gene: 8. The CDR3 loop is CASSVKLAGEGEQFF. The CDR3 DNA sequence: TGTGCCAGCAGCGTAAAGCTAGCGGGGGAGGGGGAGCAGTTCTTC.